This T cell receptor beta chain was observed in a study of blood T cell repertoires in COVID-19. The wider study: Italy, Spain and the United States were the sources of the convalescent and acute COVID-19 samples. T cells, B-cell-depleted T cells, or PBMCs provided the cDNA or gDNA that served as material.

Germline V gene data show CDR1 as SQVTM and CDR2 as ANQGSEA. CDR3 size: 11 residues. This clone was recorded once. Compared with germline, one end of the junction differs, possibly owing to a read error. Original methodology: Scientists estimated how many nucleated cells there were by amplifying reference gene primers. Profiled with immunoSEQ multiplex PCR; TCRdb holds only in-frame clones, not every one. V and J calls and clone size are copied from that table; D and trimming were computed from the DNA. Counted here are 200,000 to 250,000 clones, about 90% occurring once; the ten biggest clones make up less than 8%.

The J gene is TRBJ1-2, the V gene TRBV29-1, with D uncertain. The sequenced material came from peripheral blood. The sequence derives from a man in his sixties with acute or convalescent COVID-19. For the CDR3, the DNA is TGCAGCGTTGGGAGTGGAGGAATAGGGCTCTTC. Residues: CSVGSGGIGLF. Using reference TRBV29-1 and TRBJ1-2 for the parts outside the CDR3, the full variable domain is SAVISQKPSRDICQRGTSLTIQCQVDSQVTMMFWYRQQPGQSLTLIATANQGSEATYESGFVIDKFPISRPNLTFSTLTVSNMSPEDSSIYLCSVGSGGIGLFGSGTRLTVV.